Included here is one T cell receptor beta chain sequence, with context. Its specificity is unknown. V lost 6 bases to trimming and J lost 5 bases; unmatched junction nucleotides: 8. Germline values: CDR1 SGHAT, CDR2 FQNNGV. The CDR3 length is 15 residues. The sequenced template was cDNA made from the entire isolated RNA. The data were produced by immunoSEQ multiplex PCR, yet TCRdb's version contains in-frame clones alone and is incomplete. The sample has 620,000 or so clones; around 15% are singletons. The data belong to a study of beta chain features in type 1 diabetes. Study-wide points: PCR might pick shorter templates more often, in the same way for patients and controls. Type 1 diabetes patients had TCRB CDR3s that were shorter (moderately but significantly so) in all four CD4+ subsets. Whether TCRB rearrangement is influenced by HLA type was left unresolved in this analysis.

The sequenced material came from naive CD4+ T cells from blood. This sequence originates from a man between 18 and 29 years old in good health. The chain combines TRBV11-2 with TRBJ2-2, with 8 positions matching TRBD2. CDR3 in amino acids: CASSRGLAGTGELFF. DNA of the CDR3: TGTGCCAGCAGTCGTGGACTAGCCGGGACCGGGGAGCTGTTTTTT.